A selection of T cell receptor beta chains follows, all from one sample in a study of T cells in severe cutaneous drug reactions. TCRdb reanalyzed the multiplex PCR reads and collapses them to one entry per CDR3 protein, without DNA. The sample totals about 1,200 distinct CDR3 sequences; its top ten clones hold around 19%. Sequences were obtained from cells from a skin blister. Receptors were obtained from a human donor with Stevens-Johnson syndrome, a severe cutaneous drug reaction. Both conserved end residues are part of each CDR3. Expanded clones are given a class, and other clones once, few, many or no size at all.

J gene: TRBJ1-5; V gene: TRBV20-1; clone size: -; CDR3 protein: CSPGGLGNQPQHF
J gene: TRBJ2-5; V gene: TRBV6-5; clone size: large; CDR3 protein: CASSPGTTAMGLETQYF
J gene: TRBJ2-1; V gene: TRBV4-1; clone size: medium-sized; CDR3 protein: CASSQVARSETQFF
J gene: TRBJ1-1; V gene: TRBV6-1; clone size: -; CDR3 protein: CASNSGRDTEAFF
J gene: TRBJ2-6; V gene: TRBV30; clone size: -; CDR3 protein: CAWGGANVLTF
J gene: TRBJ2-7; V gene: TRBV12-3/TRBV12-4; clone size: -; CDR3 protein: CASSDPPGQPEYF
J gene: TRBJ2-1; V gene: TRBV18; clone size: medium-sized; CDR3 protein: CASSPRLTQGRGHNEQFF
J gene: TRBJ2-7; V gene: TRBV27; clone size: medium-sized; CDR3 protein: CASSLLGGRPYEQYF
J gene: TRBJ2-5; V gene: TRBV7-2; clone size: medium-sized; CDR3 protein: CAGSLGGQETQYF
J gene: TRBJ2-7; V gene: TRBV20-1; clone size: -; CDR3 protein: CSATPGGQAYEQYF
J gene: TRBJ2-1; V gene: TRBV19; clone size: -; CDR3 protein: CASSNLAGGAQFF
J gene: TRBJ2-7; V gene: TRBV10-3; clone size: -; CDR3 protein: CAISGGGLSSYEQYF
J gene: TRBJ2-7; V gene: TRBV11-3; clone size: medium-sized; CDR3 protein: CASSLDGGEQYF
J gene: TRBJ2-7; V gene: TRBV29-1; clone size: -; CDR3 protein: CSVPGTETYEQYF
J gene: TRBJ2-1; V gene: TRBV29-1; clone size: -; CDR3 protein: CSGNSASGGHEQFF
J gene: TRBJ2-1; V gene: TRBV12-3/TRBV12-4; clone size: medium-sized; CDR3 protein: CASSLSSKNNGQFF
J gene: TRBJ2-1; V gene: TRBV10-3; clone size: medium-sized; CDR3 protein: CATGSAKETQFF
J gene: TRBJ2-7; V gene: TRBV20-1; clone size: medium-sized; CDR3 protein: CSVRTRQGAYEQYF
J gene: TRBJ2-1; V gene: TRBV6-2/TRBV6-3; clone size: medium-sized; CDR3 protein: CASNPGTAQETQFF
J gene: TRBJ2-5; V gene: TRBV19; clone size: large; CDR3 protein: CASSPQLAASRETQYF
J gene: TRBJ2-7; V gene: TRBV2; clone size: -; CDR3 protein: CASSEADPPGHEPYEQYF
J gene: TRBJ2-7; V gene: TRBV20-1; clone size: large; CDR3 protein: CSARDRDGTYEQYF